Listed here are 30 T cell receptor beta chains from one sample, sequenced in a study of beta chain features in type 1 diabetes. cDNA synthesis used the whole RNA isolate, giving expressed TCRB sequences. Measured with immunoSEQ multiplex PCR; TCRdb has only the in-frame clones, and not every one. The sample holds approximately 170,000 clones, just over 9% seen once. Input material: central memory CD4+ T cells from blood. The receptors here all came from a woman in her late teens or twenties in good health.

This rearrangement joins TRBV14 to TRBJ2-5, with D possibly matching TRBD1 (6 bases). CDR3 length: 16 amino acids. The V gene lost 2 bases and the J gene lost 2 bases, with 15 bases spanning the gap. Germline CDR1 and CDR2: SGHDN and FVKESK. CDR3 sequence: CASSQNVPGQQETQYF. The CDR3 DNA follows: TGTGCCAGCAGCCAAAACGTCCCGGGACAACAAGAGACCCAGTACTTC. The variable domain in full, completed from reference TRBV14 and TRBJ2-5, reads EAGVTQFPSHSVIEKGQTVTLRCDPISGHDNLYWYRRVMGKEIKFLLHFVKESKQDESGMPNNRFLAERTGGTYSTLKVQPAELEDSGVYFCASSQNVPGQQETQYFGPGTRLLVL.

The gene calls are TRBV5-1 and TRBJ2-6; 9 bases line up with TRBD1. The CDR3 loop spans 17 amino acids. Germline V gives CDR1 SGHRS, CDR2 YFSETQ. V trimming: 2 bases; J trimming: 2 bases; junction bases outside the gene matches: 5. The CDR3 bases are TGCGCCAGCAGCTTAGACAGGGGGGTTGCTGGGGCCAACGTCCTGACTTTC. Translation: CASSLDRGVAGANVLTF.

In nucleotides, the CDR3 is TGTGCCAGCACTAGACAGGGAGCGGACACTGAAGCTTTCTTT. Its translation: CASTRQGADTEAFF. The rearrangement uses TRBV7-2 and TRBJ1-1, with 7 bases identical to TRBD1. Germline V gene data show CDR1 as SGHTA and CDR2 as FQGNSA. The CDR3 covers 14 residues. The V and J ends lost 7 bases and 3 bases, in that order; junction bases with no gene match: 8. Variable domain in full (rest from reference TRBV7-2 and TRBJ1-1): GAGVSQSPSNKVTEKGKDVELRCDPISGHTALYWYRQSLGQGLEFLIYFQGNSAPDKSGLPSDRFSAERTGGSVSTLTIQRTQQEDSAVYLCASTRQGADTEAFFGQGTRLTVV.

This clone was counted between two and nine times. CDR3 DNA sequence: TGTGCCAGCAGTTACTCATCATCGGGCGGGTTCGAGCAGTTCTTC. This translates into CASSYSSSGGFEQFF. The chain recombines TRBV6-6 with TRBJ2-1; weak D call: TRBD2 (5 bases). V lost 0 bases, J lost 10 bases, and 16 bases lay in between. CDR1 and CDR2 from the germline V gene are MNHNY and SVGAGI (reference sequence). The CDR3 covers 15 residues.

This clone was observed a few times. The CDR3 here is CASSHKDRDNQPQHF. In DNA, the CDR3 is TGCGCCAGCAGCCATAAGGACAGAGACAATCAGCCCCAGCATTTT. The gene calls are TRBV4-1 and TRBJ1-5, with D possibly TRBD1 on 6 matching bases. This CDR3 region has 15 residues. The V gene lost 3 bases and the J gene lost 3 bases, with 12 bases spanning the gap. Germline V CDR1 and CDR2: MGHRA, YSYEKL.

The V call is TRBV2, the J call TRBJ2-7; D perhaps matches TRBD2 (5 bases). There are 14 residues in the CDR3. V was trimmed by 6 bases and J by 1 base, leaving 13 bases between them. Per germline, CDR1 SNHLY and CDR2 FYNNEI. This chain's CDR3 is CASRVEGLSYEQYF. CDR3 sequence (DNA): TGTGCCAGCAGGGTAGAGGGTTTATCCTACGAGCAGTACTTC.

This clone was seen only once. The chain recombines TRBV5-1 with TRBJ1-1; no clear D. The CDR3 totals 16 residues. Germline loops: CDR1 SGHRS, CDR2 YFSETQ. With 4 bases removed from V and 1 base from J, the gap between germline ends came to 17 bases. The CDR3 here is CASSNYEPGRNTEAFF. The CDR3 region has the DNA TGCGCCAGCAGCAATTACGAACCAGGCCGGAACACTGAAGCTTTCTTT. Drawing the rest from reference TRBV5-1 and TRBJ1-1, the complete variable domain is KAGVTQTPRYLIKTRGQQVTLSCSPISGHRSVSWYQQTPGQGLQFLFEYFSETQRNKGNFPGRFSGRQFSNSRSEMNVSTLELGDSALYLCASSNYEPGRNTEAFFGQGTRLTVV.

This clone was detected only a few times. The chain employs TRBV7-9 and TRBJ2-3; 11 nucleotides align to TRBD1. The J segment lost 3 bases and the V segment lost 5 bases, leaving 4 bases of the junction unmatched. This CDR3 is built from 15 residues. Germline V lookup: CDR1 SEHNR, CDR2 FQNEAQ (reference sequence). The CDR3 region is CASSPGQGATDTQYF. The CDR3 coding sequence is TGTGCCAGCAGCCCTGGACAGGGGGCAACAGATACGCAGTATTTT.

The chain uses TRBV5-1 and TRBJ1-1, with a possible D match to TRBD1 (6 bases). Germline assignment: CDR1 SGHRS and CDR2 YFSETQ. This CDR3 spans 14 amino acids. The V end was cut by 4 bases, the J end by 0 bases, with 10 bases between. CDR3 DNA: TGCGCCAGCAGCGCGGGGGCTCTGAACACTGAAGCTTTCTTT. Translating it yields CASSAGALNTEAFF.

This clone was counted between two and nine times. This rearrangement joins TRBV5-6 to TRBJ2-2; a possible D gene is TRBD1 (6 bases). The CDR3 is made up of 13 amino acids. Germline V gene sequence: CDR1 SGHDT, CDR2 YYEEEE. V dropped 4 bases and J dropped 3 bases, with 7 bases sitting between them. The CDR3, as DNA: TGTGCCAGCAGCCGACAGGACACCGGGGAGCTGTTTTTT. Amino acids: CASSRQDTGELFF.

J is TRBJ2-7 and V is TRBV11-2, with D perhaps matching TRBD1 (5 bases). The CDR3 runs 14 residues. V lost 3 bases and J 5 bases, leaving 14 bases between the germline ends. CDR1 and CDR2 from the germline V gene are SGHAT and FQNNGV. DNA of the CDR3: TGTGCCAGCAGCTTTGGCAGATCACAGGACGAGCAGTACTTC. Amino acids: CASSFGRSQDEQYF.

This sequence joins TRBV19 and TRBJ2-1; 10 bases align to TRBD2. This CDR3 region has 14 residues. J gave up 5 bases and V 6 bases, and 4 bases lay outside the gene matches. Germline CDR1 and CDR2: LNHDA and SQIVND (reference sequence). CDR3 protein: CASSLAGGHNEQFF. The CDR3 region has the DNA TGTGCCAGTAGCTTAGCGGGGGGCCACAATGAGCAGTTCTTC. The full variable domain, rest sourced from reference TRBV19 and TRBJ2-1, is DGGITQSPKYLFRKEGQNVTLSCEQNLNHDAMYWYRQDPGQGLRLIYYSQIVNDFQKGDIAEGYSVSREKKESFPLTVTSAQKNPTAFYLCASSLAGGHNEQFFGPGTRLTVL.

This chain joins TRBV14 and TRBJ1-6; a possible D gene is TRBD1 (5 bases). The CDR3 is 13 residues long. V was pared by 5 bases and J by 9 bases, with 11 bases between. Germline values: CDR1 SGHDN, CDR2 FVKESK. CDR3 residues: CASSALRGSPLHF. The CDR3 DNA follows: TGTGCCAGCAGCGCCCTTAGGGGTTCACCCCTCCACTTT.

Only a few counts were recorded for this clone. This sequence joins TRBV2 and TRBJ2-5; perhaps TRBD2 as D (6 bases). Germline assignment: CDR1 SNHLY and CDR2 FYNNEI. V was pared by 4 bases and J by 5 bases, with 17 bases between. This CDR3 contains 15 residues. The CDR3 nucleotides are TGTGCCAGCAGTGCCCGGGTTCAGCGGGCGGAGACCCAGTACTTC. Translation: CASSARVQRAETQYF.

A few counts support this clone. The chain joins TRBV9 to TRBJ2-3, with 11 nucleotides matching TRBD2. The germline CDR1 and CDR2 sequences are SGDLS and YYNGEE. The CDR3 runs 17 residues. The V gene end was trimmed by 3 bases and the J gene end by 1 base; junction bases not matched to a gene: 7. The CDR3 spells CASSGSGRAPRTDTQYF. CDR3 bases: TGTGCCAGCAGCGGTAGCGGGAGGGCGCCCCGCACAGATACGCAGTATTTT.

The rearrangement links TRBV5-1 to TRBJ2-1; TRBD2 matches at 9 bases. This CDR3 contains 16 residues. The germline V gene encodes CDR1 SGHRS and CDR2 YFSETQ. Trimming at V came to 3 bases and at J to 4 bases, leaving 8 bases not matched to a gene. In DNA, the CDR3 is TGCGCCAGCAGCTACTTGACTAGCGGATTATACAATGAGCAGTTCTTC. Protein: CASSYLTSGLYNEQFF.

The chain couples TRBV6-6 to TRBJ1-4; D might be TRBD1 (5 bases). Per the germline V gene, CDR1 is MNHNY and CDR2 is SVGAGI (reference sequence). There are 15 residues in the CDR3. The V and J ends lost 7 bases and 0 bases respectively, with 12 bases between them. The CDR3 spells CASNFDSATNEKLFF. The DNA of the CDR3 is TGTGCCAGCAACTTTGACAGTGCAACTAATGAAAAACTGTTTTTT.

J is TRBJ2-5 and V is TRBV25-1, with D hard to call. The end of the DNA fits TRBJ2-7 better, so the J call may be wrong. Germline values: CDR1 MGHDK, CDR2 SYGVNS. The CDR3 extends over 11 amino acids. CDR3 protein: CASSEYSEQYF. As DNA, the CDR3 is TGTGCCAGCAGTGAATATAGCGAGCAGTACTTC.

The chain combines TRBV6-5 with TRBJ1-1; D perhaps matches TRBD1 (6 bases). V was clipped by 2 bases and J by 11 bases, with 9 bases between them. CDR1 MNHEY and CDR2 SVGAGI come from the germline V gene. The CDR3 covers 11 residues. The CDR3 sequence is CASSYQGNAFF. The CDR3 region has the DNA TGTGCCAGCAGTTACCAGGGGAACGCTTTCTTT.

This clone was counted between two and nine times. The CDR3 coding sequence is TGTGCCATCAGCCAGACTAGCGGGAGGGCCGGTGAGCAGTTCTTC. Its translation: CAISQTSGRAGEQFF. The chain joins TRBV10-3 to TRBJ2-1, with 14 nucleotides matching TRBD2. The ends lost 6 bases at V and 9 bases at J; junction bases unmatched: 7. Per germline, CDR1 ENHRY and CDR2 SYGVKD. This CDR3 is 15 amino acids long.

This clone was seen a handful of times. This sequence joins TRBV7-2 and TRBJ2-7, with a tentative D call TRBD1 (6 bases). CDR1 is SGHTA and CDR2 is FQGNSA in the germline V gene. V lost 7 bases, J lost 2 bases, and 12 bases lay in between. CDR3 length equals 13 residues. This CDR3 reads CASTGTLTYEQYF. In nucleotides, the CDR3 is TGTGCCAGCACCGGGACATTGACCTACGAGCAGTACTTC.

The sample holds a few counts of this clone. The chain joins TRBV5-4 to TRBJ2-2; 7 bases fit TRBD1. Per germline, CDR1 SGHNT and CDR2 YYREEE (reference sequence). The CDR3 totals 15 residues. Trimming at V came to 2 bases and at J to 3 bases, leaving 4 bases not matched to a gene. The CDR3 DNA is TGTGCCAGCAGCTTTGGGACAGTTGACACCGGGGAGCTGTTTTTT. Amino acids: CASSFGTVDTGELFF.

This clone was found a few times. The chain employs TRBV11-2 and TRBJ2-1; possible D gene TRBD1, 6 bases. Trimming took off 1 base at V and 8 bases at J, with 9 bases between the two ends. Germline assignment: CDR1 SGHAT and CDR2 FQNNGV. The CDR3 contains 13 residues. CDR3 DNA: TGTGCCAGCAGCTTAGTCAGGGGCGATGAGCAGTTCTTC. It translates to CASSLVRGDEQFF. Complete variable domain (other parts from reference TRBV11-2 and TRBJ2-1): EAGVAQSPRYKIIEKRQSVAFWCNPISGHATLYWYQQILGQGPKLLIQFQNNGVVDDSQLPKDRFSAERLKGVDSTLKIQPAKLEDSAVYLCASSLVRGDEQFFGPGTRLTVL.

This clone has just a few counts. The V and J genes are TRBV5-1 and TRBJ1-2; D is unclear. The CDR3 loop spans 15 amino acids. The ends were cut back, 0 bases at V and 4 bases at J, with 13 bases in the middle. CDR1 is SGHRS and CDR2 is YFSETQ in the germline V gene. The CDR3 loop is CASSLGIDYIYGYTF. DNA for the CDR3: TGCGCCAGCAGCTTGGGGATTGACTACATCTATGGCTACACCTTC.

The chain couples TRBV4-1 to TRBJ1-4, with 9 bases that match TRBD1. Germline V gene sequence: CDR1 MGHRA, CDR2 YSYEKL. This CDR3 contains 16 residues. V shed 4 bases and J 7 bases; nucleotides not matched to a gene: 10. CDR3 region: CASSPQLDRGTEKLFF. The CDR3 DNA sequence: TGCGCCAGCAGCCCACAGCTCGACAGGGGGACTGAAAAACTGTTTTTT.

J is TRBJ2-2 and V is TRBV11-3, with 8 bases matching TRBD1. Trimming cost V 4 bases and J 0 bases; bases outside gene matches: 4. Germline CDR1 reads SGHNT; CDR2 reads YENEEA. This CDR3 spans 16 amino acids. The DNA of the CDR3 is TGTGCCAGCAGCTCTCAGGGGGCCTCGAACACCGGGGAGCTGTTTTTT. Amino acid sequence: CASSSQGASNTGELFF. Complete variable domain (other parts from reference TRBV11-3 and TRBJ2-2): EAGVVQSPRYKIIEKKQPVAFWCNPISGHNTLYWYLQNLGQGPELLIRYENEEAVDDSQLPKDRFSAERLKGVDSTLKIQPAELGDSAVYLCASSSQGASNTGELFFGEGSRLTVL.

This clone was recorded a few times. The chain carries TRBV18 and TRBJ1-1; D is undetermined. The CDR3 loop spans 14 amino acids. CDR1 KGHSH and CDR2 LQKENI come from the germline V gene. Trimming left V 3 bases short and J 3 bases short, with 11 bases between. The CDR3 coding sequence is TGTGCCAGCTCACCCCCTAGCTCGGACACTGAAGCTTTCTTT. This sequence encodes CASSPPSSDTEAFF.

This clone was observed a handful of times. The CDR3 loop reads CASSFSGASRSTDTQYF. Here the CDR3 DNA reads TGTGCCAGCAGCTTCAGTGGAGCGTCACGAAGCACAGATACGCAGTATTTT. The chain recombines TRBV7-2 with TRBJ2-3; D remains ambiguous. The CDR3 extends over 17 amino acids. Looked up from germline, CDR1 is SGHTA and CDR2 is FQGNSA. Trimming cost V 3 bases and J 0 bases, with 16 bases left between them.

This clone was detected only a few times. This chain joins TRBV30 and TRBJ2-1; TRBD1 is a possible D gene (6 bases). V lost 3 bases and J 7 bases, leaving 19 bases between the germline ends. CDR3 size: 15 residues. Germline V gene data show CDR1 as GTSNPN and CDR2 as SVGIG (reference sequence). CDR3 in DNA: TGTGCCTGGAGGAAAGGACAGCCCGGACTTAATGAGCAGTTCTTC. Its protein product is CAWRKGQPGLNEQFF. The variable domain in full, completed from reference TRBV30 and TRBJ2-1, reads SQTIHQWPATLVQPVGSPLSLECTVEGTSNPNLYWYRQAAGRGLQLLFYSVGIGQISSEVPQNLSASRPQDRQFILSSKKLLLSDSGFYLCAWRKGQPGLNEQFFGPGTRLTVL.

Only a few counts were recorded for this clone. In DNA, the CDR3 is TGTGCCAGCAGCCGCCGTGAGGTATCAGAGACCCAGTACTTC. It translates to CASSRREVSETQYF. The chain carries TRBV5-4 and TRBJ2-5; no clear D. The germline V gene has CDR1 SGHNT and CDR2 YYREEE (reference sequence). The CDR3 loop spans 14 amino acids. The ends were cut back, 4 bases at V and 4 bases at J, with 14 bases in the middle.